Shown below are 23 T cell receptor beta chains from a single sample sequenced in a study of type 1 and type 2 diabetes patients. Genomic DNA was the PCR template. The TCR beta CDR3 region was amplified using 30 forward and 13 reverse primers. From the multiplex PCR reads, TCRdb called clonotypes with MiXCR, one entry per CDR3 protein. The table records about 290,000 distinct CDR3 sequences, roughly 44% of them present only once. Specimen: peripheral blood mononuclear cells (PBMCs). These receptors originate from a man between 18 and 29 years old with type 2 diabetes.

The chain carries TRBV10-3 and TRBJ2-1; maybe TRBD2 (6 bases). V lost 2 bases and J lost 6, with 11 bases in between. From germline, CDR1 is ENHRY and CDR2 SYGVKD. The CDR3 runs to 14 residues. CDR3 residues: CAISEAAAGNEQFF. DNA of the CDR3: TGTGCCATCAGTGAGGCTGCAGCGGGCAATGAGCAGTTCTTC.

This clonotype was seen a handful of times. This chain uses TRBV7-3 with TRBJ2-7; 10 bases agree with TRBD1. V shed 5 bases, J shed 5 bases, and the junction held 3 bases outside the gene matches. The CDR3 has 13 residues. Looked up from germline, CDR1 is SGHTA and CDR2 is FQGTGA. This CDR3 is CASSTTGGDEQYF. The CDR3 DNA reads TGTGCCAGCAGCACGACAGGGGGCGACGAGCAGTACTTC.

This clonotype occurred many times. V usage is TRBV2 and J usage is TRBJ2-2; a weak D match, TRBD1 (6 bases). The CDR3 sequence is 17 residues long. V shed 3 bases and J shed 5 bases, with 19 bases lying between them. Germline V lookup: CDR1 SNHLY, CDR2 FYNNEI. The CDR3 DNA sequence: TGTGCCAGCAGTGATCCTCTCAGGGGCAGAGGGACCGGGGAGCTGTTTTTT. Translation gives CASSDPLRGRGTGELFF.

This clonotype occurred a few times. The chain joins TRBV7-3 to TRBJ2-2; 8 bases map to TRBD2. CDR1 and CDR2 (germline): SGHTA, FQGTGA. V gave up 8 bases and J gave up 6 bases; unmatched junction bases: 8. The CDR3 runs to 14 residues. The CDR3 reads CASGPGLGPGELFF. CDR3 nucleotides: TGTGCCAGCGGGCCGGGACTAGGGCCCGGGGAGCTGTTTTTT.

This rearrangement joins TRBV7-6 to TRBJ2-7, with 10 bases identical to TRBD2. The CDR3 covers 17 residues. The ends lost 1 base at V and 5 bases at J; junction bases unmatched: 11. Germline CDR1 is SGHVS and CDR2 is FNYEAQ. CDR3 DNA: TGTGCCAGCAGCTTAGAGGCTAGCGGGAGTATGATGCACGAGCAGTACTTC. It is translated as CASSLEASGSMMHEQYF.

The chain has TRBV5-1 and TRBJ2-2; 8 bases map to TRBD1. Germline loops: CDR1 SGHRS, CDR2 YFSETQ. The CDR3 contains 17 residues. V gave up 0 bases and J gave up 7 bases; unmatched junction bases: 11. This CDR3 reads CASSLGSYGGQVGELFF. The CDR3 DNA follows: TGCGCCAGCAGCTTGGGTTCCTATGGGGGACAGGTCGGGGAGCTGTTTTTT.

This clonotype turned up a few times. The chain carries TRBV15 and TRBJ2-1, with TRBD1 matching over 7 bases. The CDR3 totals 15 residues. Germline V gives CDR1 LNHNV, CDR2 YYDKDF (reference sequence). Trimming removed 0 bases from V and 4 bases from J; junction bases left unmatched: 3. CDR3 bases: TGTGCCACCAGCAGAGATAGGGACAGATACAATGAGCAGTTCTTC. Residues: CATSRDRDRYNEQFF.

V and J are TRBV27 and TRBJ2-7; D is unclear. The length of the CDR3 is 15 residues. Trimming cost V 0 bases and J 2 bases, with 11 bases left between them. Looked up from germline, CDR1 is MNHEY and CDR2 is SMNVEV (reference sequence). CDR3 in DNA: TGTGCCAGCAGTTTATCCCGGAACTACCCCTACGAGCAGTACTTC. Translation gives CASSLSRNYPYEQYF.

This clonotype was observed a handful of times. The gene calls are TRBV5-1 and TRBJ2-7; 9 nucleotides agree with TRBD1. V gave up 4 bases and J gave up 5 bases; unmatched junction bases: 7. Germline V CDR1 and CDR2: SGHRS, YFSETQ. This CDR3 region has 14 residues. The CDR3 reads CASSGGQGLDEQYF. The CDR3 DNA follows: TGCGCCAGCAGCGGGGGACAGGGTCTCGACGAGCAGTACTTC.

The chain combines TRBV30 with TRBJ2-7; D is unresolved. There are 15 residues in the CDR3. Germline V gene data show CDR1 as GTSNPN and CDR2 as SVGIG (reference sequence). The V end was cut by 8 bases, the J end by 0 bases, with 20 bases between. The CDR3 is CASSSRNHNSYEQYF. In DNA, the CDR3 is TGTGCCAGTAGTAGTCGTAACCACAACTCCTACGAGCAGTACTTC.

About this clonotype itself: The junction and the germline gene differ at one end; a read error may be behind it. The chain is built from TRBV10-1 and TRBJ2-1; 10 bases match TRBD2. CDR1 WNHNN and CDR2 SYGVQD come from the germline V gene (reference sequence). The CDR3 is 15 amino acids. CDR3 in DNA: TGTGCCATCAGTGAAGGTCTAGCGGGGGACAATGAGCAGTTCTTC. Translated: CAISEGLAGDNEQFF.

This clonotype came up a few times. This sequence joins TRBV19 and TRBJ1-2, with D tentatively TRBD1 (6 bases). The CDR3 length is 16 residues. Trimming cost V 0 bases and J 8 bases, with 19 bases left between them. The germline gives CDR1 LNHDA, CDR2 SQIVND (reference sequence). The CDR3 nucleotides are TGTGCCAGTAGTATAGATTGGGGGCCCGAAGATCGCGGCTACACCTTC. Translating gives CASSIDWGPEDRGYTF.

The chain is built from TRBV6-6 and TRBJ2-7; TRBD1 or TRBD2 may be the D gene (6 bases each). Germline-derived CDR1 and CDR2 are MNHNY and SVGAGI (reference sequence). Trimming pared 8 bases from V and 0 bases from J, leaving 17 bases between. This CDR3 contains 15 residues. The CDR3: CASRTAWTTSYEQYF. The CDR3 nucleotides read TGTGCCAGCCGGACAGCCTGGACTACCTCCTACGAGCAGTACTTC.

This clonotype was seen a few times. The V and J genes are TRBV7-9 and TRBJ2-1, with D maybe TRBD1 (6 bases). Trimming stripped 3 bases from V and 3 bases from J, with 12 bases between. This CDR3 spans 15 amino acids. Germline CDR1 SEHNR, CDR2 FQNEAQ (reference sequence). CDR3 sequence (DNA): TGTGCCAGCAGCTTCCGGCAGGGGATCTACAATGAGCAGTTCTTC. It yields the protein CASSFRQGIYNEQFF.

This rearrangement joins TRBV28 to TRBJ2-1, with a weak D call TRBD1 (6 bases). V lost 5 bases and J lost 0, with 8 bases in between. Germline CDR1 and CDR2: MDHEN and SYDVKM. The CDR3 is made up of 14 amino acids. The chain's CDR3 is CASSRDISYNEQFF. CDR3 nucleotides: TGTGCCAGCAGTCGGGACATCTCCTACAATGAGCAGTTCTTC.

This clonotype was observed at least ten times. The CDR3 loop reads CAYSRGSYEQYF. In DNA form, the CDR3 reads TGTGCCTACTCAAGGGGTTCCTACGAGCAGTACTTC. The chain joins TRBV30 to TRBJ2-7; a weak D match, TRBD1 (5 bases). CDR3 length: 12 amino acids. V was pared by 7 bases and J by 1 base, with 11 bases between. Looked up from germline, CDR1 is GTSNPN and CDR2 is SVGIG (reference sequence).

The chain couples TRBV19 to TRBJ2-1; 8 bases are shared with TRBD1. The CDR3 covers 14 residues. Germline V CDR1 and CDR2: LNHDA, SQIVND (reference sequence). The V gene end was trimmed by 8 bases and the J gene end by 3 bases; junction bases not matched to a gene: 6. Written as DNA, the CDR3 is TGTGCCAGTCAGCCGGGACAGGTCTACAATGAGCAGTTCTTC. Its translation is CASQPGQVYNEQFF. The variable domain in full, with the rest retrieved from reference TRBV19 and TRBJ2-1, is DGGITQSPKYLFRKEGQNVTLSCEQNLNHDAMYWYRQDPGQGLRLIYYSQIVNDFQKGDIAEGYSVSREKKESFPLTVTSAQKNPTAFYLCASQPGQVYNEQFFGPGTRLTVL.

In its sample, this clonotype was seen many times. The rearrangement uses TRBV2 and TRBJ1-1; a weak D match, TRBD1 (5 bases). The CDR3 runs 13 residues. Trimming took off 8 bases at V and 4 bases at J, with 14 bases between the two ends. Germline assignment: CDR1 SNHLY and CDR2 FYNNEI. The CDR3 sequence is CASLEAGGTEAFF. CDR3 bases: TGTGCCAGCCTTGAGGCCGGGGGCACTGAAGCTTTCTTT. Full variable domain (missing parts from reference TRBV2 and TRBJ1-1): EPEVTQTPSHQVTQMGQEVILRCVPISNHLYFYWYRQILGQKVEFLVSFYNNEISEKSEIFDDQFSVERPDGSNFTLKIRSTKLEDSAMYFCASLEAGGTEAFFGQGTRLTVV.

V is TRBV12-3 or TRBV12-4 and J is TRBJ2-3; 16 positions match TRBD2. The V and J ends lost 5 bases and 1 base, in that order; junction bases with no gene match: 3. This CDR3 contains 17 residues. The CDR3 sequence is CASSGTSGGVGTDTQYF. The CDR3 DNA reads TGTGCCAGCAGTGGGACTAGCGGGGGGGTGGGCACAGATACGCAGTATTTT.

The J gene is TRBJ1-6, the V gene TRBV7-3; D is unresolved. V lost 6 bases, J lost 1 base, and 7 bases lay in between. This CDR3 is 14 amino acids long. In germline, CDR1 is SGHTA, CDR2 FQGTGA. DNA for the CDR3: TGTGCCAGCAGAGTGGGGTCCTATAATTCACCCCTCCACTTT. Amino acid sequence: CASRVGSYNSPLHF.

The chain carries TRBV7-6 and TRBJ2-3; TRBD2 aligns across 10 bases. Germline V gene data show CDR1 as SGHVS and CDR2 as FNYEAQ. Germline trimming cut 5 bases from V and 4 bases from J; bases unmatched to any gene: 12. CDR3 length: 17 residues. CDR3 DNA sequence: TGTGCCAGCAGCACCGGGACTAGCGTATTGCCGTCAGATACGCAGTATTTT. Translating gives CASSTGTSVLPSDTQYF.

This clonotype was counted a single time. One end of the junction varies from germline; a read error may be responsible. This chain connects TRBV2 to TRBJ1-6; D is possibly TRBD1 (6 bases). The CDR3 runs to 13 residues. Germline assignment: CDR1 SNHLY and CDR2 FYNNEI. The DNA of the CDR3 is TGTGCCAGCACGGACAGCCGAACATCACCCCACCACTTT. Amino acid sequence: CASTDSRTSPHHF.

The V and J genes are TRBV25-1 and TRBJ2-1; D may be TRBD1 (5 bases). Trimming took off 7 bases at V and 10 bases at J, with 23 bases between the two ends. The CDR3 contains 15 residues. Germline V CDR1 and CDR2: MGHDK, SYGVNS. The CDR3 loop reads CASMSAGHISKEQFF. The CDR3 nucleotides read TGTGCCAGCATGAGTGCCGGACACATCTCCAAGGAGCAGTTCTTC.